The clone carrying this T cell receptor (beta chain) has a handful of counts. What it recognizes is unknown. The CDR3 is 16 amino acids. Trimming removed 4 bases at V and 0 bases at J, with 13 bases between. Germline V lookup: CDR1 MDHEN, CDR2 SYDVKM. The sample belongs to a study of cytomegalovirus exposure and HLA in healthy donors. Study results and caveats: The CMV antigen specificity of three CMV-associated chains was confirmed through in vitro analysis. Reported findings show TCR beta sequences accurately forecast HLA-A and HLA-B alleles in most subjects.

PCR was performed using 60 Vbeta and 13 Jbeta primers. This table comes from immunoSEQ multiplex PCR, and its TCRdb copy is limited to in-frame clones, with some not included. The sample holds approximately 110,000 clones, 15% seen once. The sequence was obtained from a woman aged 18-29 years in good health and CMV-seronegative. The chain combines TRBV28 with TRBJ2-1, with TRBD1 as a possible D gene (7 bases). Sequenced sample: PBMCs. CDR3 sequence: CASSWRGRNSYNEQFF. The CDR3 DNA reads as TGTGCCAGCAGTTGGAGGGGGCGCAACTCCTACAATGAGCAGTTCTTC.